The present entry profiles one T cell receptor beta chain with its context. What it recognizes is unknown. Expressed TCRB transcripts were sequenced because the isolated RNA had all been reverse transcribed beforehand. Reads from naive, central memory and regulatory T cell samples averaged about 3.9 million. Some clones are missing from TCRdb's copy, which holds only in-frame ones; the method was immunoSEQ multiplex PCR. The table shows hundreds of thousands of clones, with around 65% occurring only once. The data derive from a study of beta chain features in type 1 diabetes. By way of CD45RO/CCR7/CD25/CD127/CD95/CD27, the CD4+ regulatory, stem cell-like memory, central memory and naive cells were sorted. Study results and limitations: Fewer insertions but more deletions were seen at VDJ junctions in type 1 diabetes patients.

The germline CDR1 and CDR2 sequences are SGDLS and YYNGEE. The CDR3 extends over 15 amino acids. V was cut by 3 bases and J by 7 bases, with 17 bases left in between. The sequence was obtained from a young man in good health. Sample: naive CD4+ T cells from blood. V is TRBV9 and J is TRBJ2-1; D might be TRBD2 (5 bases). CDR3 DNA sequence: TGTGCCAGCAGCGCCTTGGGATTCACGGGGAATGAGCAGTTCTTC. Translating it yields CASSALGFTGNEQFF.